This T cell receptor beta chain was captured in a study of early T cells in non-severe SARS-CoV-2 infection. A note on this clonotype: Its specificity is unknown.

MiXCR, applied by TCRdb to the 5' RACE reads, yields one record per CDR3 protein. This repertoire shows approximately 45,000 distinct CDR3 sequences, approximately 11% found once; its top ten account for about 9.9%. Overall study findings and caveats: VDJdb matching, biased toward anti-spike CD8 responses, missed private and CD4 specificities.

Deletions cut 6 bases from V and 4 bases from J, with 13 bases between. Germline V CDR1 and CDR2: DFQATT, SNEGSKA (reference sequence). The CDR3 length is 12 residues. Material: whole blood. The rearrangement links TRBV20-1 to TRBJ2-7; unclear D gene. The receptor was derived from an adult who was a healthcare worker with PCR-confirmed SARS-CoV-2 infection or an uninfected control (not recorded which). CDR3 in DNA: TGCAGTGCCTTCCTATGGCCTTACGAGCAGTACTTC. Amino acids: CSAFLWPYEQYF.